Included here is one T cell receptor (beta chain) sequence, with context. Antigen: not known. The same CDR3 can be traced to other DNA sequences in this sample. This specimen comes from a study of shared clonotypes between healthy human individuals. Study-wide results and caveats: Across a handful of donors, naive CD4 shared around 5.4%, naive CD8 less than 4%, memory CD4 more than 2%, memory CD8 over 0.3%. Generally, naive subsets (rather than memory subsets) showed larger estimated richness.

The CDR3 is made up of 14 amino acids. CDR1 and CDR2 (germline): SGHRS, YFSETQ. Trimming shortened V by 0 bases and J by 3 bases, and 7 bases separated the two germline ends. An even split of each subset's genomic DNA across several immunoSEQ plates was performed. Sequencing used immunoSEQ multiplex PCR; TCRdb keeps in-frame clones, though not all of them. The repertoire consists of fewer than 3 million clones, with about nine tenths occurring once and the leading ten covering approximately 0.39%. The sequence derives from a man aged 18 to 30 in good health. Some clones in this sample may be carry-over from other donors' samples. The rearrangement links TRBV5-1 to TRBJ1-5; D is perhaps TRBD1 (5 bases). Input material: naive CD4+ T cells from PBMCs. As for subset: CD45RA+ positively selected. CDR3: CASSLEGFNQPQHF. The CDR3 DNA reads TGCGCCAGCAGCTTGGAGGGGTTCAATCAGCCCCAGCATTTT.